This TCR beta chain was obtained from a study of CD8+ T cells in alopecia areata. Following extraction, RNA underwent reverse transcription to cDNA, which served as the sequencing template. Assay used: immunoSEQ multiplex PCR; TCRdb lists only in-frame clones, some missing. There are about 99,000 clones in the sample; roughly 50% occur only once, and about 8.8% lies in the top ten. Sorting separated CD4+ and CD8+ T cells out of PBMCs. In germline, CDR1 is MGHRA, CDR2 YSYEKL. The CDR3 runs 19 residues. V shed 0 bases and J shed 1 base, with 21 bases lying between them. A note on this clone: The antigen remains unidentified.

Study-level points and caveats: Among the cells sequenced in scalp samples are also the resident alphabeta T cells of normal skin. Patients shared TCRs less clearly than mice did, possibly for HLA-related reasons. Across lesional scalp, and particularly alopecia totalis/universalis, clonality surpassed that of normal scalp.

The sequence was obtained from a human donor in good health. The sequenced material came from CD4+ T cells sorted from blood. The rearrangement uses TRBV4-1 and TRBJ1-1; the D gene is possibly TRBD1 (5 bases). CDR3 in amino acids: CASSQDRGEEIIPNTEAFF. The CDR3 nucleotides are TGCGCCAGCAGCCAAGATCGGGGGGAGGAGATTATACCGAACACTGAAGCTTTCTTT.